The 9 T cell receptor beta chains in this list originate from one sample, sequenced in a study of T-cell reconstitution after alpha-beta-depleted transplantation in children. Preparing the TCRbeta library involved the use of unique molecular identifiers. One entry per CDR3 protein, called by TCRdb with MiXCR from the PCR reads. The table records around 440,000 distinct CDR3 sequences, over 9.5% of them present only once. Specimen: PBMCs, collected before TCRalphabeta/CD19-depleted stem cell transplant. The receptors come from a child aged 2 to 15 with inherited bone marrow failure, due to receive a stem cell transplant.

This clonotype was seen only a few times. J is TRBJ2-7 and V is TRBV2; the D is unclear. The CDR3 length is 15 residues. Per germline, CDR1 SNHLY and CDR2 FYNNEI. Trimming cost V 7 bases and J 1 base, with 17 bases left between them. The CDR3 coding sequence is TGTGCCAGCACCGAACGGCCAGGCCCTTCCTACGAGCAGTACTTC. Protein sequence: CASTERPGPSYEQYF.

As to this clonotype: A much larger clone differs from this one at a single base, so this may be a read error. This chain links TRBV7-8 with TRBJ2-3; 7 bases are shared with TRBD2. Germline loops: CDR1 SGHVS, CDR2 FQNEAQ. This CDR3 has 15 residues. Here the CDR3 DNA reads TGTGCCAGCAGCTTAGCGGCTAGCGGTGGGGATACGCCGTATTTT. It encodes CASSLAASGGDTPYF. The complete variable domain, with remaining parts taken from reference TRBV7-8 and TRBJ2-3, reads GAGVSQSPRYKVAKRGQDVALRCDPISGHVSLFWYQQALGQGPEFLTYFQNEAQLDKSGLPSDRFFAERPEGSVSTLKIQRTQQEDSAVYLCASSLAASGGDTPYFGPGTRLTVL.

This chain uses TRBV6-1 with TRBJ1-1; maybe TRBD1 (6 bases). Per germline, CDR1 MNHNS and CDR2 SASEGT. CDR3 length equals 12 residues. Trimming pared 7 bases from V and 4 bases from J, leaving 10 bases between. CDR3 sequence: CASKQGGTEAFF. The CDR3 nucleotides are TGTGCCAGCAAACAGGGAGGCACTGAAGCTTTCTTT.

This clonotype was seen at least ten times. The chain links TRBV30 to TRBJ1-3; 7 bases line up with TRBD1. This CDR3 region has 15 residues. CDR1 and CDR2 from the germline V gene are GTSNPN and SVGIG (reference sequence). The trim removed 1 base at V and 4 bases at J, leaving 7 bases unmatched. CDR3 sequence reads: CAWSGQGRFGNTIYF. Written as DNA, the CDR3 is TGTGCCTGGAGTGGACAGGGAAGGTTCGGAAACACCATATATTTT.

This clonotype was observed many times. The rearrangement uses TRBV4-1 and TRBJ2-3, with TRBD2 matching over 8 bases. Germline lookup yields CDR1 MGHRA and CDR2 YSYEKL. The CDR3 is made up of 14 amino acids. V lost 5 bases to trimming and J lost 1 base; unmatched junction nucleotides: 2. The CDR3 nucleotides read TGCGCCAGCAGCTTGACTAGCGGCACAGATACGCAGTATTTT. Protein product: CASSLTSGTDTQYF.

The chain combines TRBV19 with TRBJ2-7, with 7 bases that match TRBD1. Trimming at V came to 6 bases and at J to 1 base, leaving 6 bases not matched to a gene. The CDR3 runs 14 residues. CDR1 is LNHDA and CDR2 is SQIVND in the germline V gene (reference sequence). CDR3 bases: TGTGCCAGTAGGTTCGACAGGGATTCCTACGAGCAGTACTTC. Protein sequence: CASRFDRDSYEQYF.

In this sample, this clonotype turned up a few times. The chain uses TRBV7-9 and TRBJ1-1, with D possibly matching TRBD1 (5 bases). Germline assignment: CDR1 SEHNR and CDR2 FQNEAQ (reference sequence). The CDR3 extends over 11 amino acids. With 5 bases removed from V and 7 bases from J, the gap between germline ends came to 8 bases. The CDR3, as DNA: TGTGCCAGCAGCCCAGACAGTGAAGCTTTCTTT. Translation: CASSPDSEAFF.

This clonotype has a handful of counts. The chain carries TRBV9 and TRBJ2-7; D call uncertain. The V end was cut by 0 bases, the J end by 2 bases, with 9 bases between. Germline loops: CDR1 SGDLS, CDR2 YYNGEE. This CDR3 spans 14 amino acids. The CDR3 nucleotides read TGTGCCAGCAGCGTAGGAGTTGTGCCCTACGAGCAGTACTTC. Translated: CASSVGVVPYEQYF.

This clonotype occurred many times. The J gene is TRBJ2-1, the V gene TRBV27, with TRBD2 matching over 7 bases. CDR1 MNHEY and CDR2 SMNVEV come from the germline V gene (reference sequence). CDR3 length: 13 residues. V was pared by 3 bases and J by 6 bases, with 2 bases of the junction left unmatched. CDR3 in DNA: TGTGCCAGCAGTTTTTCTAGCGGCAATGAGCAGTTCTTC. Protein sequence: CASSFSSGNEQFF.